Below, 21 T cell receptor beta chains from the same sample are listed, as sequenced in a study of blood T cell repertoires in COVID-19. Data came from immunoSEQ multiplex PCR; TCRdb stores just in-frame clones and leaves some out. The profile shows 160,000 or so clones, 80% to 90% of them singletons. The source material was PBMCs or T cells enriched from blood (not recorded which). These TCRs come from a man between 50 and 59 years old who had recovered from COVID-19.

The chain uses TRBV29-1 and TRBJ1-2; tentative D call: TRBD1 (5 bases). Germline-derived CDR1 and CDR2 are SQVTM and ANQGSEA. CDR3 length: 14 amino acids. The V end was cut by 6 bases, the J end by 1 base, with 15 bases between. The chain's CDR3 is CSVGQPGLNYGYTF. In nucleotides, the CDR3 is TGCAGCGTCGGACAACCGGGTCTTAACTATGGCTACACCTTC.

The V call is TRBV18, the J call TRBJ2-1; the D gene is possibly TRBD2 (6 bases). The CDR3 sequence is 16 residues long. Between the trimmed V and J ends, which lost 3 bases and 10 bases, there was a span of 22 bases. Germline V gene data show CDR1 as KGHSH and CDR2 as LQKENI. The CDR3 DNA sequence: TGTGCCAGCTCACCCGGGACTCCCCAGGCAATTCGGGAGCAGTTCTTC. Its translation: CASSPGTPQAIREQFF.

As for this clone: The same CDR3 can be traced to other DNA sequences in this sample. J is TRBJ1-1 and V is TRBV18; 10 nucleotides line up with TRBD1. J was trimmed by 1 base and V by 2 bases; bases with no gene match: 4. Germline V gene data show CDR1 as KGHSH and CDR2 as LQKENI. The CDR3 has 16 amino acids. CDR3 amino acids: CASSPRQGARNTEAFF. Written as DNA, the CDR3 is TGTGCCAGCTCACCAAGACAGGGGGCTCGGAACACTGAAGCTTTCTTT.

The chain links TRBV6-5 to TRBJ2-1, with D maybe TRBD1 (6 bases). This CDR3 has 14 residues. Germline V lookup: CDR1 MNHEY, CDR2 SVGAGI. V lost 2 bases to trimming and J lost 8 bases, with 13 bases between them. The CDR3 nucleotides are TGTGCCAGCAGTTACGGGGGCAGGGTCGATGAGCAGTTCTTC. The encoded protein is CASSYGGRVDEQFF.

The rearrangement joins TRBV27 to TRBJ2-3; no clear D. Germline V lookup: CDR1 MNHEY, CDR2 SMNVEV (reference sequence). With 5 bases removed from V and 4 bases from J, the gap between germline ends came to 10 bases. The CDR3 length is 13 residues. CDR3 region: CASSPTRADTQYF. As DNA, the CDR3 is TGTGCCAGCAGTCCCACCCGGGCAGATACGCAGTATTTT.

The chain has TRBV6-5 and TRBJ1-1; D possibly corresponds to TRBD1 (6 bases). Germline loops: CDR1 MNHEY, CDR2 SVGAGI. The CDR3 is made up of 14 amino acids. Trimming stripped 2 bases from V and 4 bases from J, with 11 bases between. The CDR3 region is CASSYKRGSTEAFF. In nucleotides, the CDR3 is TGTGCCAGCAGTTACAAGAGGGGGAGCACTGAAGCTTTCTTT.

As regards this clone: At the DNA level, this CDR3 is encoded by other sequences in the same sample as well. The chain combines TRBV19 with TRBJ1-5; D uncertain. The germline gives CDR1 LNHDA, CDR2 SQIVND (reference sequence). Trimming removed 3 bases at V and 4 bases at J, with 7 bases between. The CDR3 covers 13 residues. CDR3 nucleotides: TGTGCCAGTAGTATTCGCGGGAATCAGCCCCAGCATTTT. Amino acids: CASSIRGNQPQHF.

The chain employs TRBV5-5 and TRBJ1-3, with no clear D. This CDR3 contains 16 residues. Germline V gene data show CDR1 as SGHKS and CDR2 as YYEKEE (reference sequence). V was pared by 0 bases and J by 0 bases, with 10 bases between. The CDR3 spells CASSLAAGNSGNTIYF. The DNA of the CDR3 is TGTGCCAGCAGCTTGGCTGCGGGAAACTCTGGAAACACCATATATTTT.

The chain has TRBV2 and TRBJ1-5, with 7 bases fitting TRBD1. This CDR3 is 14 amino acids long. The V gene end was trimmed by 6 bases and the J gene end by 3 bases; junction bases not matched to a gene: 5. Germline CDR1 SNHLY, CDR2 FYNNEI. The CDR3 bases are TGTGCCAGCAGAGGACAGGCTCACAATCAGCCCCAGCATTTT. Translation gives CASRGQAHNQPQHF.

This sequence joins TRBV6-6 and TRBJ1-1; 7 bases agree with TRBD1. V shed 6 bases and J 4 bases; nucleotides not matched to a gene: 5. Germline assignment: CDR1 MNHNY and CDR2 SVGAGI (reference sequence). The CDR3 length is 13 residues. CDR3 in DNA: TGTGCCAGCAGCCCCAGGGACAGCACTGAAGCTTTCTTT. Its translation: CASSPRDSTEAFF.

The rearrangement links TRBV25-1 to TRBJ2-3; possible D gene TRBD2, 6 bases. With 3 bases removed from V and 9 bases from J, the gap between germline ends came to 13 bases. This CDR3 spans 13 amino acids. Germline CDR1 and CDR2: MGHDK and SYGVNS. The chain's CDR3 is CASSDSGEVTQYF. Written as DNA, the CDR3 is TGTGCCAGCAGTGATTCGGGGGAGGTCACGCAGTATTTT.

This chain joins TRBV10-2 and TRBJ2-7; the match to TRBD2 covers 15 bases. Germline V gene data show CDR1 as WSHSY and CDR2 as SAAADI. The junction had 8 bases not matched to a gene; V was cut back by 2 bases and J by 3 bases. This CDR3 is built from 18 residues. The CDR3 loop reads CASSERWGTSGGRYEQYF. The DNA for the CDR3 is TGCGCCAGCAGTGAGAGGTGGGGGACTAGCGGGGGGCGCTACGAGCAGTACTTC.

This clone came up a few times. The gene calls are TRBV2 and TRBJ1-2, with unresolved D. Trimming cost V 7 bases and J 4 bases, with 16 bases left between them. The CDR3 loop spans 14 amino acids. Germline loops: CDR1 SNHLY, CDR2 FYNNEI. The CDR3, as DNA: TGTGCCAGCATTCCCCGTTTAGATTCCTATGGCTACACCTTC. Encoded protein: CASIPRLDSYGYTF.

The gene calls are TRBV10-1 and TRBJ1-2; a weak D match, TRBD1 (6 bases). The CDR3 has 13 amino acids. Germline CDR1 reads WNHNN; CDR2 reads SYGVQD (reference sequence). Between the trimmed V and J ends, which lost 6 bases and 6 bases, there was a span of 14 bases. The CDR3 coding sequence is TGCGCCAGCAGCGGTCAACAGGGACATGGCTACACCTTC. Amino acids: CASSGQQGHGYTF.

The V and J genes are TRBV5-5 and TRBJ1-5, with D tentatively TRBD1 (6 bases). Germline loops: CDR1 SGHKS, CDR2 YYEKEE (reference sequence). V lost 2 bases, J lost 0 bases, and 9 bases lay in between. The CDR3 runs to 15 residues. CDR3 sequence (DNA): TGTGCCAGCAGCTTTCAGGGGATTAGCAATCAGCCCCAGCATTTT. Protein: CASSFQGISNQPQHF.

V usage is TRBV19 and J usage is TRBJ1-5; 12 bases map to TRBD1. The CDR3 runs 13 residues. With 10 bases clipped from V and 8 bases from J, the junction kept 6 bases outside the gene matches. Per germline, CDR1 LNHDA and CDR2 SQIVND (reference sequence). CDR3 sequence reads: CATGQGAREPQHF. CDR3 DNA: TGTGCCACGGGACAGGGGGCCAGGGAGCCCCAGCATTTT.

The chain is built from TRBV3-1 (or the pseudogene TRBV3-2) and TRBJ1-3, with a weak D call TRBD1 (6 bases). Looked up from germline, CDR1 is LGHDT and CDR2 is YNNKEL (reference sequence). Trimming removed 5 bases from V and 3 bases from J, with 11 bases in between. There are 14 residues in the CDR3. The CDR3 bases are TGTGCCAGCAGCATACAGGGCGGTGGAAACACCATATATTTT. It codes for CASSIQGGGNTIYF.

CDR3 nucleotide sequence: TGTGCCAGCAGTCACTTTCCCGACAGGGGGAAGAGTAACACTGAAGCTTTCTTT. Protein sequence: CASSHFPDRGKSNTEAFF. This sequence joins TRBV6-2 or TRBV6-3 and TRBJ1-1, with TRBD1 matching over 9 bases. Germline CDR1 MNHEY, CDR2 SVGEGT. J gave up 2 bases and V 5 bases, and 15 bases lay outside the gene matches. This CDR3 is built from 18 residues.

The chain joins TRBV5-6 to TRBJ2-7; 7 bases agree with TRBD2. J lost 3 bases, V lost 3 bases, and 6 bases had no gene match. Germline assignment: CDR1 SGHDT and CDR2 YYEEEE. This CDR3 has 14 amino acids. CDR3 nucleotide sequence: TGTGCCAGCAGCTACCGACCGGGGGGCTACGAGCAGTACTTC. It yields the protein CASSYRPGGYEQYF.

This clone was picked up a small number of times. The genes are TRBV4-1 and TRBJ1-5; TRBD1 is a possible D gene (5 bases). CDR1 is MGHRA and CDR2 is YSYEKL in the germline V gene. The CDR3 spans 14 residues. V was pared by 1 base and J by 3 bases, with 7 bases between. The CDR3 spells CASSQGQNNQPQHF. DNA for the CDR3: TGCGCCAGCAGCCAAGGACAGAACAATCAGCCCCAGCATTTT.

V and J are TRBV6-5 and TRBJ1-1, with 9 bases that match TRBD1. The germline V gene has CDR1 MNHEY and CDR2 SVGAGI. The V segment lost 2 bases and the J segment 7 bases; nucleotides outside the gene matches: 5. The CDR3 contains 14 residues. In DNA, the CDR3 is TGTGCCAGCAGTTACCGGACAGGGGTCGATGAAGCTTTCTTT. Protein sequence: CASSYRTGVDEAFF.